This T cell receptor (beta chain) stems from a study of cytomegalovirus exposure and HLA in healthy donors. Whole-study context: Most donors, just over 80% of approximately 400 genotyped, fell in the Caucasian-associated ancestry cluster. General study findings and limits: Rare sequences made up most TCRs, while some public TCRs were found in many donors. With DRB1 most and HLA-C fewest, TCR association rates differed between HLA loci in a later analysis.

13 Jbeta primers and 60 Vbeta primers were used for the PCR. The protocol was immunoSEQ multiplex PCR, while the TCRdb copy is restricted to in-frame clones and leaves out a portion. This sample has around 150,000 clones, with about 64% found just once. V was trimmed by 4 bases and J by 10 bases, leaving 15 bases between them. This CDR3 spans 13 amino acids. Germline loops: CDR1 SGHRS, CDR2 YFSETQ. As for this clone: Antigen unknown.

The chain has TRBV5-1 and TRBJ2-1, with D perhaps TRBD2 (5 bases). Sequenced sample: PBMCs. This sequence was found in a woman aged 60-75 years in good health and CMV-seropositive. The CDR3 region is CASSLQVAGEQFF. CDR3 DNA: TGCGCCAGCAGCCTCCAGGTGGCGGGCGAGCAGTTCTTC. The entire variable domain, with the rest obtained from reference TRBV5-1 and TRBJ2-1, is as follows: KAGVTQTPRYLIKTRGQQVTLSCSPISGHRSVSWYQQTPGQGLQFLFEYFSETQRNKGNFPGRFSGRQFSNSRSEMNVSTLELGDSALYLCASSLQVAGEQFFGPGTRLTVL.